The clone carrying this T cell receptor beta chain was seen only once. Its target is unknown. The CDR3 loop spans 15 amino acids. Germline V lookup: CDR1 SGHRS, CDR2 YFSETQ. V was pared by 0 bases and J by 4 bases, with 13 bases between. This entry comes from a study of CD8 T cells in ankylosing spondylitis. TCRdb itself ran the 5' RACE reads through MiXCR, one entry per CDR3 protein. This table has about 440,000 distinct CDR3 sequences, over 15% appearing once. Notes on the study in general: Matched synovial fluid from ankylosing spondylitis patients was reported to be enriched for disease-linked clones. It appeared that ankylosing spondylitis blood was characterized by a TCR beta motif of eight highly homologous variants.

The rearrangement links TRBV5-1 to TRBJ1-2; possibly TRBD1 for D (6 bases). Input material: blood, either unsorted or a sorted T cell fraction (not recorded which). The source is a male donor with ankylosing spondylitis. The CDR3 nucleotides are TGCGCCAGCAGCTTGGCGAAGGGGGTTTCCTATGGCTACACCTTC. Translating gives CASSLAKGVSYGYTF.